This record concerns one TCR beta chain sequence. Original methodology: Reference gene primers were amplified, and this amplification served to estimate nucleated cell counts. TCRdb keeps only in-frame clones here, not all; method: immunoSEQ multiplex PCR. V and J calls and clone size follow that table, whereas D and trimming were derived from the DNA. This sample has about 120,000 clones; 75% to 90% occur once, and the top ten carry more than 25%. CDR1 is LNHDA and CDR2 is SQIVND in the germline V gene (reference sequence). The CDR3 is made up of 15 amino acids. Deletions cut 3 bases from V and 2 bases from J, with 13 bases between. This specimen belongs to a study of blood T cell repertoires in COVID-19. Study details: Both acute and convalescent COVID-19 samples were obtained from the United States, Italy and Spain. T cells, B-cell-depleted T cells, or PBMCs supplied cDNA or gDNA.

The specimen was peripheral blood. This chain connects TRBV19 to TRBJ2-5, with a weak D call TRBD2 (6 bases). The sequence was obtained from a woman aged 70-85 years with acute or convalescent COVID-19. CDR3 protein: CASSIGTQNQETQYF. CDR3 sequence (DNA): TGTGCCAGTAGTATCGGGACTCAGAATCAAGAGACCCAGTACTTC.